This entry lists 14 T cell receptor beta chains sequenced from one sample in a study of blood T cell repertoires in COVID-19. Profiled with immunoSEQ multiplex PCR; TCRdb holds only in-frame clones, not every one. This table holds under 550,000 clones, around 90% found once. The sequencing sample was made of peripheral blood. These receptors came from a man aged 18 to 29 with COVID-19, enrolled during active disease.

This chain uses TRBV2 with TRBJ2-6, with 8 bases identical to TRBD1. The CDR3 runs 17 residues. V was pared by 6 bases and J by 4 bases, with 11 bases of the junction left unmatched. Germline CDR1 SNHLY, CDR2 FYNNEI. CDR3 in DNA: TGTGCCAGCAGCCTTGGGACAGGACCTTTGGGGGCCAACGTCCTGACTTTC. Protein: CASSLGTGPLGANVLTF.

The chain combines TRBV29-1 with TRBJ2-7; 12 bases match TRBD1. Trimming cost V 4 bases and J 6 bases; bases outside gene matches: 4. Per the germline V gene, CDR1 is SQVTM and CDR2 is ANQGSEA. The CDR3 sequence is 13 residues long. CDR3 coding DNA: TGCAGCGTTGGGGACAGGGGGCTTTCCGAGCAGTACTTC. Its translation: CSVGDRGLSEQYF.

This chain links TRBV11-2 with TRBJ2-7, with D perhaps matching TRBD1 (6 bases). The CDR3 spans 13 residues. CDR1 is SGHAT, CDR2 FQNNGV, per germline. V lost 3 bases and J 5 bases, leaving 11 bases between the germline ends. The CDR3 loop is CASSFTRGDEQYF. The CDR3 nucleotides read TGTGCCAGCAGCTTTACCAGGGGAGACGAGCAGTACTTC. The whole variable domain, filled in from reference TRBV11-2 and TRBJ2-7, reads EAGVAQSPRYKIIEKRQSVAFWCNPISGHATLYWYQQILGQGPKLLIQFQNNGVVDDSQLPKDRFSAERLKGVDSTLKIQPAKLEDSAVYLCASSFTRGDEQYFGPGTRLTVT.

A note on this clone: Other nucleotide sequences in the sample specify the same CDR3. The chain joins TRBV7-9 to TRBJ2-5; a weak D match, TRBD1 (6 bases). The V end lost 3 bases, the J end lost 2 bases, and 7 bases lay between the germline ends. CDR3 length: 13 residues. Germline CDR1 SEHNR, CDR2 FQNEAQ (reference sequence). Here the CDR3 DNA reads TGTGCCAGCAGCTTCAGGGGACAAGAGACCCAGTACTTC. Residues: CASSFRGQETQYF.

Written as DNA, the CDR3 is TGTGCCAGTAGTACAGACAGGGGTACGTACACTGAAGCTTTCTTT. Amino acid sequence: CASSTDRGTYTEAFF. The chain joins TRBV19 to TRBJ1-1, with TRBD1 identical over 8 bases. The germline V gene has CDR1 LNHDA and CDR2 SQIVND (reference sequence). The CDR3 length is 15 residues. V shed 4 bases and J 3 bases; nucleotides not matched to a gene: 7. The whole variable domain, filled in from reference TRBV19 and TRBJ1-1, reads DGGITQSPKYLFRKEGQNVTLSCEQNLNHDAMYWYRQDPGQGLRLIYYSQIVNDFQKGDIAEGYSVSREKKESFPLTVTSAQKNPTAFYLCASSTDRGTYTEAFFGQGTRLTVV.

The chain recombines TRBV12-1 with TRBJ1-4. TRBV12-1 has pseudogene status. The CDR3 totals 12 residues. The CDR3 bases are TGTGCCAGACCCGGCCATGGCGGGTTCATGTTTTTT. This translates into CARPGHGGFMFF.

The rearrangement links TRBV19 to TRBJ1-1; perhaps TRBD1 as D (5 bases). CDR3 size: 16 residues. Trimming stripped 7 bases from V and 3 bases from J, with 21 bases between. The germline gives CDR1 LNHDA, CDR2 SQIVND (reference sequence). The DNA of the CDR3 is TGTGCCAGTACCTTCGGGTGGGGGGGAGGCGACACTGAAGCTTTCTTT. Translating gives CASTFGWGGGDTEAFF.

The chain couples TRBV12-3 or TRBV12-4 to TRBJ2-5, with 7 bases matching TRBD2. The ends lost 6 bases at V and 5 bases at J; junction bases unmatched: 6. CDR3 size: 13 residues. The CDR3 nucleotides are TGTGCCAGCAGCAGCGGGGTGCTGGAGACCCAGTACTTC. It is translated as CASSSGVLETQYF.

V usage is TRBV14 and J usage is TRBJ2-1; 12 bases are shared with TRBD2. Trimming removed 1 base from V and 4 bases from J; junction bases left unmatched: 2. Germline CDR1 reads SGHDN; CDR2 reads FVKESK. The CDR3 extends over 16 amino acids. The CDR3 sequence is CASSQGLAGEYNEQFF. The CDR3 coding sequence is TGTGCCAGCAGCCAAGGACTAGCGGGAGAGTACAATGAGCAGTTCTTC. The entire variable domain, with the rest obtained from reference TRBV14 and TRBJ2-1, is as follows: EAGVTQFPSHSVIEKGQTVTLRCDPISGHDNLYWYRRVMGKEIKFLLHFVKESKQDESGMPNNRFLAERTGGTYSTLKVQPAELEDSGVYFCASSQGLAGEYNEQFFGPGTRLTVL.

The V call is TRBV6-5, the J call TRBJ2-7; the D is unclear. The CDR3 has 13 amino acids. Germline CDR1 is MNHEY and CDR2 is SVGAGI. Trimming removed 0 bases from V and 4 bases from J, with 7 bases in between. The CDR3 DNA follows: TGTGCCAGCAGTTACTCATCCCCGTACGAGCAGTACTTC. Amino acids: CASSYSSPYEQYF.

This clone was recorded only once. The chain carries TRBV5-1 and TRBJ1-1, with D perhaps matching TRBD1 (6 bases). Per germline, CDR1 SGHRS and CDR2 YFSETQ. Trimming pared 4 bases from V and 8 bases from J, leaving 12 bases between. The CDR3 extends over 12 amino acids. The CDR3 loop reads CASSLLRGEAFF. The CDR3 DNA reads TGCGCCAGCAGCCTCCTTAGGGGGGAAGCTTTCTTT.

The chain has TRBV19 and TRBJ2-2; 8 positions agree with TRBD1. Germline CDR1 reads LNHDA; CDR2 reads SQIVND (reference sequence). V shed 7 bases, J shed 8 bases, and the junction held 9 bases outside the gene matches. There are 14 residues in the CDR3. CDR3 amino acids: CASTPDRVYGELFF. The CDR3 DNA reads TGTGCCAGTACCCCGGACAGGGTGTATGGGGAGCTGTTTTTT. The full variable domain, rest sourced from reference TRBV19 and TRBJ2-2, is DGGITQSPKYLFRKEGQNVTLSCEQNLNHDAMYWYRQDPGQGLRLIYYSQIVNDFQKGDIAEGYSVSREKKESFPLTVTSAQKNPTAFYLCASTPDRVYGELFFGEGSRLTVL.

The rearrangement uses TRBV5-1 and TRBJ2-1; a possible D gene is TRBD1 (5 bases). The ends were cut back, 3 bases at V and 9 bases at J, with 13 bases in the middle. Germline V lookup: CDR1 SGHRS, CDR2 YFSETQ. The CDR3 spans 13 residues. CDR3 amino acids: CASSWKTEAEQFF. CDR3 bases: TGCGCCAGCAGCTGGAAGACAGAAGCTGAGCAGTTCTTC.

V usage is TRBV18 and J usage is TRBJ1-4; the D gene is possibly TRBD1 (6 bases). CDR3 size: 16 residues. Germline V lookup: CDR1 KGHSH, CDR2 LQKENI. V lost 2 bases and J lost 2, with 12 bases in between. Here the CDR3 reads CASSPGGKGTNEKLFF. CDR3 DNA: TGTGCCAGCTCACCAGGGGGCAAGGGCACTAATGAAAAACTGTTTTTT.